The 32 T cell receptor beta chains in this list originate from one sample, sequenced in a study of blood T cell repertoires in COVID-19. The protocol was immunoSEQ multiplex PCR, while the TCRdb copy is restricted to in-frame clones and leaves out a portion. The sample holds 200,000 to 250,000 clones, about 88% seen once. The sample was peripheral blood. The source of these receptors is a middle-aged man with acute or convalescent COVID-19.

The sample holds one count of this clone. The chain is built from TRBV19 and TRBJ1-5; 8 nucleotides align to TRBD1. The CDR3 spans 19 residues. Germline lookup yields CDR1 LNHDA and CDR2 SQIVND (reference sequence). V shed 3 bases and J 2 bases; nucleotides not matched to a gene: 15. The CDR3 reads CASSMKDRVRFYGNQPQHF. The CDR3 coding sequence is TGTGCCAGTAGTATGAAGGACAGGGTACGGTTTTATGGCAATCAGCCCCAGCATTTT.

V is TRBV25-1 and J is TRBJ1-1; no firm D call. The V end lost 2 bases, the J end lost 0 bases, and 7 bases lay between the germline ends. CDR1 is MGHDK and CDR2 is SYGVNS in the germline V gene. CDR3 length equals 14 residues. The CDR3 spells CASSEGQLNTEAFF. CDR3 nucleotide sequence: TGTGCCAGCAGTGAAGGGCAGCTGAACACTGAAGCTTTCTTT.

This chain connects TRBV20-1 to TRBJ2-3; possible D gene TRBD2, 5 bases. Germline V lookup: CDR1 DFQATT, CDR2 SNEGSKA (reference sequence). The V end lost 3 bases, the J end lost 5 bases, and 18 bases lay between the germline ends. This CDR3 has 15 residues. The CDR3 nucleotides read TGCAGTGCTAGTGCGTCCGGAGTTCGGGGAGATACGCAGTATTTT. Protein sequence: CSASASGVRGDTQYF.

The chain links TRBV30 to TRBJ2-3; D may be TRBD2 (6 bases). The length of the CDR3 is 13 residues. V lost 4 bases to trimming and J lost 1 base, with 9 bases between them. The germline V gene has CDR1 GTSNPN and CDR2 SVGIG (reference sequence). The CDR3 sequence: CAWTVAGTDTQYF. CDR3 coding DNA: TGTGCCTGGACTGTAGCGGGCACAGATACGCAGTATTTT. The full variable domain, in which reference TRBV30 and TRBJ2-3 provide the parts outside the CDR3, is SQTIHQWPATLVQPVGSPLSLECTVEGTSNPNLYWYRQAAGRGLQLLFYSVGIGQISSEVPQNLSASRPQDRQFILSSKKLLLSDSGFYLCAWTVAGTDTQYFGPGTRLTVL.

The V call is TRBV2, the J call TRBJ1-2, with D possibly being TRBD1 (6 bases). CDR1 and CDR2 from the germline V gene are SNHLY and FYNNEI. CDR3 length equals 14 residues. The V end was cut by 5 bases, the J end by 8 bases, with 18 bases between. CDR3: CASSQLQGGVGYTF. The CDR3 nucleotides read TGTGCCAGCAGTCAATTACAGGGTGGGGTAGGCTACACCTTC.

This sequence joins TRBV12-5 and TRBJ2-7, with D hard to call. The CDR3 is 13 residues long. Germline V gene lookup returns CDR1 LGHNT and CDR2 FRNRAP. Trimming removed 1 base at V and 3 bases at J, with 7 bases between. The CDR3 sequence is CASGLGQNYEQYF. The CDR3 coding sequence is TGTGCTAGTGGTTTGGGTCAGAACTACGAGCAGTACTTC.

There are a few counts of this clone. The chain couples TRBV11-3 to TRBJ2-7, with D tentatively TRBD1 (6 bases). The CDR3 has 13 residues. Trimming stripped 5 bases from V and 4 bases from J, with 12 bases between. Germline CDR1 is SGHNT and CDR2 is YENEEA. CDR3 in DNA: TGTGCCAGCAGCCTGGGACAAGATTACGAGCAGTACTTC. Translating it yields CASSLGQDYEQYF.

This sequence joins TRBV30 and TRBJ1-1; 7 bases are a match to TRBD1. V shed 3 bases and J 9 bases; nucleotides not matched to a gene: 4. The CDR3 runs to 11 residues. The V gene's germline CDR1 is GTSNPN and CDR2 SVGIG (reference sequence). This chain's CDR3 is CAWSRGGKAFF. The DNA of the CDR3 is TGTGCCTGGAGCAGAGGGGGCAAAGCTTTCTTT. Based on the CDR3 plus reference TRBV30 and TRBJ1-1, the full variable domain is SQTIHQWPATLVQPVGSPLSLECTVEGTSNPNLYWYRQAAGRGLQLLFYSVGIGQISSEVPQNLSASRPQDRQFILSSKKLLLSDSGFYLCAWSRGGKAFFGQGTRLTVV.

This clone has only one observation. The chain carries TRBV4-1 and TRBJ1-5; D perhaps matches TRBD1 (5 bases). This CDR3 comprises 15 residues. CDR1 is MGHRA, CDR2 YSYEKL, per germline. Trimming took 0 bases from V and 7 from J, leaving 13 bases between them. In DNA form, the CDR3 reads TGCGCCAGCAGCCAAGAAGGCGGGGCAGGGCAGCCCCAGCATTTT. Amino acid sequence: CASSQEGGAGQPQHF.

The chain links TRBV3-1 (or the pseudogene TRBV3-2) to TRBJ1-2, with no clear D. Germline CDR1 is LGHDT and CDR2 is YNNKEL (reference sequence). The CDR3 is made up of 13 amino acids. The V end was cut by 4 bases, the J end by 3 bases, with 9 bases between. The CDR3 DNA reads TGTGCCAGCAGCCTTGGCGGGGACTATGGCTACACCTTC. It translates to CASSLGGDYGYTF.

The chain links TRBV6-5 to TRBJ1-6; 9 bases fit TRBD1. The CDR3 runs to 15 residues. Germline V gene sequence: CDR1 MNHEY, CDR2 SVGAGI. V lost 7 bases to trimming and J lost 4 bases; unmatched junction nucleotides: 5. The chain's CDR3 is CASTLDRGYNSPLHF. The DNA for the CDR3 is TGTGCCAGCACCCTGGACAGGGGATATAATTCACCCCTCCACTTT.

The chain carries TRBV7-3 and TRBJ1-1, with a possible D match to TRBD1 (6 bases). With 3 bases removed from V and 5 bases from J, the gap between germline ends came to 10 bases. CDR1 and CDR2 from the germline V gene are SGHTA and FQGTGA. The CDR3 extends over 13 amino acids. This CDR3 is CASSFRGMTEAFF. CDR3 DNA sequence: TGTGCCAGCAGCTTCAGGGGTATGACTGAAGCTTTCTTT.

CDR3 amino acids: CATRQGNGNTIYF. DNA of the CDR3: TGTGCCACCAGACAGGGAAATGGAAACACCATATATTTT. The chain employs TRBV25-1 and TRBJ1-3; 7 positions agree with TRBD1. The CDR3 is 13 amino acids. The junction had 6 bases not matched to a gene; V was cut back by 10 bases and J by 3 bases. Germline CDR1 MGHDK, CDR2 SYGVNS.

The chain uses TRBV7-9 and TRBJ1-4, with TRBD1 matching over 7 bases. Germline-derived CDR1 and CDR2 are SEHNR and FQNEAQ (reference sequence). Germline trimming cut 10 bases from V and 5 bases from J; bases unmatched to any gene: 10. The CDR3 runs to 14 residues. The CDR3, as DNA: TGTGCCATCACCCGGCAAGGGGGCAATGAAAAACTGTTTTTT. Translated: CAITRQGGNEKLFF.

The rearrangement links TRBV19 to TRBJ1-6; D remains ambiguous. The CDR3 extends over 14 amino acids. Germline V lookup: CDR1 LNHDA, CDR2 SQIVND (reference sequence). V gave up 5 bases and J gave up 4 bases, with 9 bases separating them. The CDR3 nucleotides read TGTGCCAGTAGTGTTTCAGGATATAATTCACCCCTCCACTTT. This sequence encodes CASSVSGYNSPLHF.

This chain links TRBV29-1 with TRBJ1-2; 10 nucleotides line up with TRBD1. V was pared by 4 bases and J by 2 bases, with 10 bases of the junction left unmatched. Per germline, CDR1 SQVTM and CDR2 ANQGSEA. The length of the CDR3 is 16 residues. The CDR3 coding sequence is TGCAGCGTTGGGGCCGGGACAGGGGCGCCAAACTATGGCTACACCTTC. It yields the protein CSVGAGTGAPNYGYTF. Supplemented by reference TRBV29-1 and TRBJ1-2, the full variable domain reads SAVISQKPSRDICQRGTSLTIQCQVDSQVTMMFWYRQQPGQSLTLIATANQGSEATYESGFVIDKFPISRPNLTFSTLTVSNMSPEDSSIYLCSVGAGTGAPNYGYTFGSGTRLTVV.

The V gene is TRBV29-1, the J gene TRBJ1-5, with 8 bases lining up with TRBD1. After removal of 8 bases from V and 7 bases from J, the junction contained 7 bases not matched to a gene. Germline assignment: CDR1 SQVTM and CDR2 ANQGSEA. This CDR3 has 12 amino acids. CDR3 residues: CSRGQGKQPQHF. The CDR3 nucleotides are TGCAGCCGAGGACAGGGTAAACAGCCCCAGCATTTT.

The chain recombines TRBV5-4 with TRBJ1-1, with D perhaps matching TRBD1 (6 bases). The V end was cut by 0 bases, the J end by 1 base, with 13 bases between. The CDR3 loop spans 16 amino acids. The germline gives CDR1 SGHNT, CDR2 YYREEE (reference sequence). This CDR3 is CASSLDRAQGNTEAFF. DNA for the CDR3: TGTGCCAGCAGCTTGGACAGGGCCCAAGGGAACACTGAAGCTTTCTTT. Looking up the rest from reference TRBV5-4 and TRBJ1-1 gives the full variable domain: ETGVTQSPTHLIKTRGQQVTLRCSSQSGHNTVSWYQQALGQGPQFIFQYYREEENGRGNFPPRFSGLQFPNYSSELNVNALELDDSALYLCASSLDRAQGNTEAFFGQGTRLTVV.

V is TRBV11-3 and J is TRBJ2-5; tentatively, D is TRBD2 (7 bases). Trimming removed 2 bases from V and 5 bases from J, with 9 bases in between. Germline V CDR1 and CDR2: SGHNT, YENEEA. This CDR3 is built from 13 residues. Here the CDR3 reads CASSLRGGETQYF. For the CDR3, the DNA is TGTGCCAGCAGCTTAAGGGGGGGCGAGACCCAGTACTTC.

The CDR3 DNA reads TGTGCCAGCAGCCGAATTGGGACAGAGAACACTGAAGCTTTCTTT. Translated, it gives CASSRIGTENTEAFF. The chain employs TRBV28 and TRBJ1-1; TRBD1 aligns across 7 bases. CDR3 length: 15 residues. The V segment lost 6 bases and the J segment 1 base; nucleotides outside the gene matches: 8. The germline gives CDR1 MDHEN, CDR2 SYDVKM.

This clone was observed a few times. This chain links TRBV7-8 with TRBJ1-3, with D perhaps matching TRBD1 (6 bases). V dropped 5 bases and J dropped 0 bases, with 11 bases sitting between them. The germline V gene has CDR1 SGHVS and CDR2 FQNEAQ. This CDR3 is built from 15 residues. CDR3 loop: CASSPRQDSGNTIYF. The CDR3 bases are TGTGCCAGCAGCCCAAGACAGGACTCTGGAAACACCATATATTTT.

The chain is built from TRBV6-5 and TRBJ1-5, with 7 positions matching TRBD1. In germline, CDR1 is MNHEY, CDR2 SVGAGI. The junction had 4 bases not matched to a gene; V was cut back by 0 bases and J by 5 bases. CDR3 length: 15 residues. CDR3: CASSYSRQGDQPQHF. The CDR3 DNA reads TGTGCCAGCAGTTACTCTCGACAGGGCGATCAGCCCCAGCATTTT.

V usage is TRBV7-9 and J usage is TRBJ2-3; D unclear. Per germline, CDR1 SEHNR and CDR2 FQNEAQ (reference sequence). The V end was cut by 1 base, the J end by 3 bases, with 5 bases between. The CDR3 consists of 13 residues. The CDR3 nucleotides read TGTGCCAGCAGCTTAGTCTCGACAGATACGCAGTATTTT. It yields the protein CASSLVSTDTQYF.

This clone has a single count. The V call is TRBV6-5, the J call TRBJ2-3; 8 bases fit TRBD2. J was trimmed by 4 bases and V by 4 bases; bases with no gene match: 1. The CDR3 has 13 amino acids. CDR1 and CDR2 from the germline V gene are MNHEY and SVGAGI. Written as DNA, the CDR3 is TGTGCCAGCAGTTCCGGGGGGGCAGATACGCAGTATTTT. Residues: CASSSGGADTQYF.

The chain uses TRBV7-2 and TRBJ2-1, with a tentative D call TRBD2 (6 bases). CDR3 length: 14 amino acids. Between the trimmed V and J ends, which lost 2 bases and 6 bases, there was a span of 11 bases. Germline assignment: CDR1 SGHTA and CDR2 FQGNSA. CDR3 bases: TGTGCCAGCAGCTTATCCTGGGGGGTCAATGAGCAGTTCTTC. Translating it yields CASSLSWGVNEQFF.

The V and J genes are TRBV11-3 and TRBJ2-3, with D uncertain. Trimming left V 5 bases short and J 5 bases short, with 5 bases between. The CDR3 runs to 11 residues. CDR1 is SGHNT and CDR2 is YENEEA in the germline V gene. In nucleotides, the CDR3 is TGTGCCAGCAGCGTCGGAGATACGCAGTATTTT. Translated: CASSVGDTQYF.

The V and J genes are TRBV6-1 and TRBJ2-2; D remains unclear. The germline V and J ends were trimmed by 1 base and 1 base, with 7 bases remaining between them. CDR3 length: 15 residues. The germline V gene has CDR1 MNHNS and CDR2 SASEGT. CDR3 coding DNA: TGTGCCAGCAGTGAAGGAAGCCGGAACACCGGGGAGCTGTTTTTT. This encodes CASSEGSRNTGELFF.

The chain is built from TRBV7-2 and TRBJ2-7; 12 nucleotides match TRBD1. This CDR3 contains 16 residues. Germline-derived CDR1 and CDR2 are SGHTA and FQGNSA. With 0 bases clipped from V and 3 bases from J, the junction kept 3 bases outside the gene matches. The CDR3 coding sequence is TGTGCCAGCAGCTTAGCGGGGGACAGGGGGCTCTACGAGCAGTACTTC. It yields the protein CASSLAGDRGLYEQYF.

The chain uses TRBV7-6 and TRBJ1-2; D is undetermined. Germline V lookup: CDR1 SGHVS, CDR2 FNYEAQ. The V and J ends lost 5 bases and 4 bases respectively, with 23 bases between them. This CDR3 is built from 17 residues. CDR3 in amino acids: CASSPSVNEIPVYGYTF. The CDR3, as DNA: TGTGCCAGCAGCCCCTCCGTTAATGAAATCCCAGTCTATGGCTACACCTTC.

This chain connects TRBV5-1 to TRBJ1-1; TRBD1 is a possible D gene (6 bases). V lost 2 bases and J 4 bases, leaving 9 bases between the germline ends. The CDR3 runs to 13 residues. CDR1 is SGHRS and CDR2 is YFSETQ in the germline V gene. CDR3 region: CASSLPGATEAFF. CDR3 coding DNA: TGCGCCAGCAGCTTACCAGGGGCCACTGAAGCTTTCTTT.

As concerns this clone: The junction departs from germline at one end; a sequencing error may be responsible. This chain joins TRBV12-3 or TRBV12-4 and TRBJ2-5; TRBD2 agrees at 10 bases. The CDR3 is 12 residues long. The CDR3 spells CASSRERGGQDF. The DNA of the CDR3 is TGTGCCAGCAGTCGAGAGCGGGGGGGCCAGGACTTC.

The J gene is TRBJ1-1, the V gene TRBV25-1; 9 bases map to TRBD1. The trim removed 0 bases at V and 6 bases at J, leaving 11 bases unmatched. This CDR3 spans 17 amino acids. The germline V gene encodes CDR1 MGHDK and CDR2 SYGVNS. For the CDR3, the DNA is TGTGCCAGCAGTGAATACCCGGGACAGGGCGTTCGTTCTGAAGCTTTCTTT. Its translation is CASSEYPGQGVRSEAFF. The whole variable domain, filled in from reference TRBV25-1 and TRBJ1-1, reads EADIYQTPRYLVIGTGKKITLECSQTMGHDKMYWYQQDPGMELHLIHYSYGVNSTEKGDLSSESTVSRIRTEHFPLTLESARPSHTSQYLCASSEYPGQGVRSEAFFGQGTRLTVV.